In this sample, the clone carrying this T cell receptor beta chain turned up once. Its specificity is not known. V was clipped by 4 bases and J by 3 bases, with 9 bases between them. The V gene's germline CDR1 is SGHTA and CDR2 FQGNSA. This CDR3 has 14 residues. The donors were adults (healthy and HIV-negative) with no recent acute infections or vaccinations. The data were produced by immunoSEQ multiplex PCR, yet TCRdb's version contains in-frame clones alone and is incomplete. The sample records 2 million to 3 million clones, approximately 93% being singletons. This entry belongs to a study of shared clonotypes between healthy human individuals. Points from the study as a whole: Researchers sampled blood only, noting tissue repertoires likely differ.

This TCR was recovered from a man between 18 and 29 years old in good health. Some clones in this sample may be carry-over from other donors' samples. The sequencing sample was made of naive CD4+ T cells from PBMCs. Regarding subset: CD45RA+ positively selected. The V gene is TRBV7-2, the J gene TRBJ2-2; D is ambiguous. CDR3 nucleotides: TGTGCCAGCAGCTCATCCCCCTACACCGGGGAGCTGTTTTTT. Protein product: CASSSSPYTGELFF.